This T cell receptor (beta chain) was identified during a study of blood T cell repertoires in COVID-19. Across the whole study: Both acute and convalescent COVID-19 samples were obtained from the United States, Italy and Spain. From T cells, B-cell-depleted T cells, or PBMCs came the material, which was cDNA or gDNA.

The germline V gene has CDR1 SGHAT and CDR2 FQNNGV. Trimming at V came to 1 base and at J to 2 bases, leaving 6 bases not matched to a gene. CDR3 length: 18 residues. Per the study methods: Estimation of nucleated cell counts relied on the amplification of reference gene primers. Profiled with immunoSEQ multiplex PCR; TCRdb holds only in-frame clones, not every one. That table gives V, J and clone size, and the DNA gave D and trimming. The sample has 64,000 or so clones, more than 75% seen once. Sequencing input: peripheral blood. This chain uses TRBV11-2 with TRBJ2-2, with 11 bases matching TRBD2. This receptor was taken from a human donor in a cohort sampled during active COVID-19. CDR3 loop: CASSLVGLAGYNTGELFF. The CDR3 nucleotides read TGTGCCAGCAGCTTAGTCGGACTAGCGGGTTACAACACCGGGGAGCTGTTTTTT. Full variable domain (outside the CDR3, taken from reference TRBV11-2 and TRBJ2-2): EAGVAQSPRYKIIEKRQSVAFWCNPISGHATLYWYQQILGQGPKLLIQFQNNGVVDDSQLPKDRFSAERLKGVDSTLKIQPAKLEDSAVYLCASSLVGLAGYNTGELFFGEGSRLTVL.